This T cell receptor (beta chain) was found in a study of neurological immune-mediated disorders. On this clonotype itself: The DNA is left out, because the CDR3 cannot be placed on it with certainty; the CDR3 is given as TCRdb lists it.

Germline CDR1 and CDR2: MNHEY and SMNVEV (reference sequence). The CDR3 length equals 22 residues, ends included. It was by 5'RACE with 10-nucleotide random UMIs that the cDNA was made. In TCRdb, the 5' RACE reads were re-called with MiXCR into one record per CDR3 protein. The profile shows about 46,000 distinct CDR3 sequences, approximately 10% of them singletons. Source material: PBMCs. The clonotype originates from a man aged 65 to 85 with HTLV-1-associated myelopathy (HAM/TSP). This chain joins TRBV27 and TRBJ1-2. CDR3 amino acids: CASSLARLGYEQYFGPNYGYTF.